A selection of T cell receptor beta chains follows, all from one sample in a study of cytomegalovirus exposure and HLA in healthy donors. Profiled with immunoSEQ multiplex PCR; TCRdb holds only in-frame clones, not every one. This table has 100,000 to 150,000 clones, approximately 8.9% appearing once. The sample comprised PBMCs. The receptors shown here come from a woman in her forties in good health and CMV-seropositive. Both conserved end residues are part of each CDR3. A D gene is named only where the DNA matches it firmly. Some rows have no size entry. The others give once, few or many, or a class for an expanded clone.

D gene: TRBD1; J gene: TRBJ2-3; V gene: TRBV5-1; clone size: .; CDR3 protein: CASSSRDRGIDTQYF; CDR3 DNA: TGCGCCAGCAGCTCCCGGGACAGGGGTATAGATACGCAGTATTTT
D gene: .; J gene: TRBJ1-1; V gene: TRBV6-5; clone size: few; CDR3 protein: CASSYEVSTEAFF; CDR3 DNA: TGTGCCAGCAGTTACGAGGTTAGCACTGAAGCTTTCTTT
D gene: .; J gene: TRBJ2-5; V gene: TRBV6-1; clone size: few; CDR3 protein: CASSVQETQYF; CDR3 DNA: TGTGCCAGCAGTGTACAAGAGACCCAGTACTTC
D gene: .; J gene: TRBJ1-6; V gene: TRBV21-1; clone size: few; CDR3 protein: CASSSPGQFTYNSPLHF; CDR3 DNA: TGTGCCAGCAGCAGTCCGGGACAATTTACCTATAATTCACCCCTCCACTTT
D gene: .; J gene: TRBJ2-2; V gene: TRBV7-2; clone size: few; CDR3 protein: CASSLASQGVRELFF; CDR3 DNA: TGTGCCAGCAGCTTAGCTTCTCAGGGCGTCCGGGAGCTGTTTTTT
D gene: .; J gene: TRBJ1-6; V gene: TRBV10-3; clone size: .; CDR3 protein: CAISEGAGNSPLHF; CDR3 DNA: TGTGCCATCAGTGAAGGGGCGGGAAATTCACCCCTCCACTTT
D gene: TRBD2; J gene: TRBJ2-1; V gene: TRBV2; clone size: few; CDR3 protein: CASSDRGLAGAAQQFF; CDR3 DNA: TGTGCCAGCAGTGATCGCGGGCTAGCGGGGGCCGCACAGCAGTTCTTC
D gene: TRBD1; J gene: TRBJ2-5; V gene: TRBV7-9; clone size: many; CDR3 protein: CASSPTGGFRQETQYF; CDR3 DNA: TGTGCCAGCAGCCCGACAGGGGGCTTTAGGCAAGAGACCCAGTACTTC
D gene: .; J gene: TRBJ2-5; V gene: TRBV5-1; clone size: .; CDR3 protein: CASSLHGLKPTRGLETQYF; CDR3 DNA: TGCGCCAGCAGCCTACATGGACTAAAGCCCACCCGAGGGCTGGAGACCCAGTACTTC
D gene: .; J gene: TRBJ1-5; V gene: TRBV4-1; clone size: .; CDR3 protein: CASSQDGQLNQPQHF; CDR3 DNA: TGCGCCAGCAGCCAAGATGGACAGCTCAATCAGCCCCAGCATTTT
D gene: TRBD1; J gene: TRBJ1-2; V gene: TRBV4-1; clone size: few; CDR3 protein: CASSQGGQGANYGYTF; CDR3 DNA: TGCGCCAGCAGCCAAGGTGGACAGGGGGCGAACTATGGCTACACCTTC
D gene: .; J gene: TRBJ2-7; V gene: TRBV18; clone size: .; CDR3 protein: CASSPRDTFHEQYF; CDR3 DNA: TGTGCCAGCTCACCACGTGACACTTTCCACGAGCAGTACTTC
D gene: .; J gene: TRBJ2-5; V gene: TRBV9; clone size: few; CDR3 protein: CASSVVESWGRETQYF; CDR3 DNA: TGTGCCAGCAGCGTAGTGGAGTCCTGGGGGCGAGAGACCCAGTACTTC
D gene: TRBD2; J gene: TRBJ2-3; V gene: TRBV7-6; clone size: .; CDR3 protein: CASSPPRLAGGPWDTQYF; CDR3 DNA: TGTGCCAGCAGCCCCCCGAGGCTAGCGGGGGGGCCATGGGATACGCAGTATTTT
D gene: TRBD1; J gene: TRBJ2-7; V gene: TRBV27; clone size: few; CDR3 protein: CASSLRTGDSYEQYF; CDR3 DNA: TGTGCCAGCAGTTTACGGACAGGGGATTCCTACGAGCAGTACTTC
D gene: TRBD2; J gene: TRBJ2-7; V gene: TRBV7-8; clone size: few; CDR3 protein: CASSLSGGLRDEQYF; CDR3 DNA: TGTGCCAGCAGCTTAAGCGGGGGGCTTCGGGACGAGCAGTACTTC
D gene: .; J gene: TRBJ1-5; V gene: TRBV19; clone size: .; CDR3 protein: CASRIQVGNQPQHF; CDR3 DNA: TGTGCCAGTAGGATCCAGGTTGGCAATCAGCCCCAGCATTTT
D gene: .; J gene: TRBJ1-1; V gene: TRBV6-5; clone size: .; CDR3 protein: CASSYSRAGNTEAFF; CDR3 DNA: TGTGCCAGCAGTTACTCGAGGGCCGGGAACACTGAAGCTTTCTTT
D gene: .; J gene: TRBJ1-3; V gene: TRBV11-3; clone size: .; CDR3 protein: CASSSQGLGNTIYF; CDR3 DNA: TGTGCCAGCAGCTCGCAGGGGCTTGGAAACACCATATATTTT
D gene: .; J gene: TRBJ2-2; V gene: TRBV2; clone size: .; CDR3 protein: CASTAGLAGGELFF; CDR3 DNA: TGTGCCAGCACTGCTGGACTGGCCGGTGGGGAGCTGTTTTTT
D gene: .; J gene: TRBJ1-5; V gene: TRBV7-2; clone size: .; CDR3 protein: CASGRGSNQPQHF; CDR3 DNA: TGTGCCAGCGGGCGGGGGAGCAATCAGCCCCAGCATTTT
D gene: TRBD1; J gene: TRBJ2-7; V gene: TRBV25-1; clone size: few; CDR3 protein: CASTAGTGGVYEQYF; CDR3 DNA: TGTGCCAGCACCGCAGGGACAGGGGGAGTCTACGAGCAGTACTTC
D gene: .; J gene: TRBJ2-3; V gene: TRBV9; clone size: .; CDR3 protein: CASSALGGGSTDTQYF; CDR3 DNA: TGTGCCAGCAGCGCCCTAGGGGGGGGTAGCACAGATACGCAGTATTTT
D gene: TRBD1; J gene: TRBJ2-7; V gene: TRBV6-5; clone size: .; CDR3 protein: CAVSSGQGTHEQYF; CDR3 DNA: TGTGCCGTATCCTCGGGACAGGGGACACACGAGCAGTACTTC
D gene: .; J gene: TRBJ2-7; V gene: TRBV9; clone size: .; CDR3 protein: CASSVGGGVYEQYF; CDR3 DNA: TGTGCCAGCAGCGTAGGAGGGGGAGTCTACGAGCAGTACTTC
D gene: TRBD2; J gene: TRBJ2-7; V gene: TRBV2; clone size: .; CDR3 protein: CASSGALAGGPYEQYF; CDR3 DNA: TGTGCCAGCAGTGGGGCCTTAGCGGGGGGGCCTTACGAGCAGTACTTC
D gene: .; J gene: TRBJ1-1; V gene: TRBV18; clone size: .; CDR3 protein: CASSKYRDTNTEAFF; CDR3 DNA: TGTGCCAGCTCAAAATACAGGGATACGAACACTGAAGCTTTCTTT
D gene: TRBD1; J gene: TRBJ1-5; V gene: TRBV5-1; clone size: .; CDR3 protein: CASSPDHDRVIGNQPQHF; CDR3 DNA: TGCGCCAGCAGCCCAGATCACGACAGGGTGATAGGCAATCAGCCCCAGCATTTT